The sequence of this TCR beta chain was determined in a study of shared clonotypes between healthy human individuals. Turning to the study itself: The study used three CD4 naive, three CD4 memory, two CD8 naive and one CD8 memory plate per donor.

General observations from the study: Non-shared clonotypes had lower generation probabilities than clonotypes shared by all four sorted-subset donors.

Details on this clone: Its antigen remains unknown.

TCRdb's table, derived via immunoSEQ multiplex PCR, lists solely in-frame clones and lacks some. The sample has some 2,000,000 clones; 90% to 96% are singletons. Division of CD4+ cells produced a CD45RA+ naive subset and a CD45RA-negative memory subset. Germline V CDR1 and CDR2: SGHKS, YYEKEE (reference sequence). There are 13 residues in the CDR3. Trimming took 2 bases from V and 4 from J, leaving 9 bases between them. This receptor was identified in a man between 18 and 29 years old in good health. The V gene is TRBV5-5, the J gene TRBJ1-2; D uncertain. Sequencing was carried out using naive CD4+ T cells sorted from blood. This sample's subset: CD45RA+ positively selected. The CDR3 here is CASSFEGSYGYTF. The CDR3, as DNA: TGTGCCAGCAGCTTCGAGGGTTCCTATGGCTACACCTTC.